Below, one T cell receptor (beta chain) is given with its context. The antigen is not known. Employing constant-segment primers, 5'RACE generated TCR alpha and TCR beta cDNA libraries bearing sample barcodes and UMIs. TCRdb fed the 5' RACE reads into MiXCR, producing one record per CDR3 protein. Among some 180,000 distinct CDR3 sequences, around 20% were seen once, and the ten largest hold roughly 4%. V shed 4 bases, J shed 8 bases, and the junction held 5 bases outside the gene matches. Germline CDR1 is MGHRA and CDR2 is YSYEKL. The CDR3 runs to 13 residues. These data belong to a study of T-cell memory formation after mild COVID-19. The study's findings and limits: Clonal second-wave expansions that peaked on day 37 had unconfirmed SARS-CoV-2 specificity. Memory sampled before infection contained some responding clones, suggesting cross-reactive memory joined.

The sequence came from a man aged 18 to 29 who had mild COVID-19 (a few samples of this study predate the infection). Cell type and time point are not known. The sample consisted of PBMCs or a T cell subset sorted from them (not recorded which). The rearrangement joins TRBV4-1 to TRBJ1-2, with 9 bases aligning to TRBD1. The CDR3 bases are TGCGCCAGCAGCCGGGACAGGGCAAAGGGCTACACCTTC. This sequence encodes CASSRDRAKGYTF.